These T cell receptor beta chains were read from a single sample in a study of blood T cell repertoires in COVID-19. Profiled with immunoSEQ multiplex PCR; TCRdb holds only in-frame clones, not every one. Here the sample spans 300,000 to 400,000 clones, more than 70% being singletons. The specimen sequenced was peripheral blood. Receptors were obtained from a woman in her forties or fifties who had recovered from COVID-19. The CDR3 runs from the conserved cysteine through the conserved F or W. Each record gives: J gene, D gene, V gene, clone size, CDR3 DNA, CDR3 protein. The D gene is left open where the match is weak. Part of the rows lack a size; the others show once, few, many or a class for expanded clones.

J: TRBJ1-1
D: -
V: TRBV5-6
size: -
DNA: TGTGCCAGCAGCTTGGGACAGCTGGAAGCTTTCTTT
CDR3: CASSLGQLEAFF

J: TRBJ1-5
D: -
V: TRBV28
size: -
DNA: TGTGCCAGCAGATCGGGAAATAGCAATCAGCCCCAGCATTTT
CDR3: CASRSGNSNQPQHF

J: TRBJ2-3
D: -
V: TRBV3-1/TRBV3-2
size: once
DNA: TGTGCCAGCAGGGGGGCGGGCACAGATACGCAGTATTTT
CDR3: CASRGAGTDTQYF

J: TRBJ1-1
D: TRBD1
V: TRBV10-3
size: -
DNA: TGTGCCATCAGTGAGTCAGGGGGCATAGCTTTCTTT
CDR3: CAISESGGIAFF

J: TRBJ1-1
D: -
V: TRBV2
size: -
DNA: TGTGCCAGCAGACCGATTCGGGGGGTCTCCACTGAAGCTTTCTTT
CDR3: CASRPIRGVSTEAFF

J: TRBJ1-5
D: -
V: TRBV12-3/TRBV12-4
size: few
DNA: TGTGCCAGCAGTTTGTCTCGGGGTCAGCCCCAGCATTTT
CDR3: CASSLSRGQPQHF

J: TRBJ1-3
D: -
V: TRBV9
size: -
DNA: TGTGCCAGCAGCGTCGGAGAGGCTGGAAACACCATATATTTT
CDR3: CASSVGEAGNTIYF

J: TRBJ2-3
D: -
V: TRBV28
size: -
DNA: TGTGCCAGCAGCTCGCAGGGCACAGATACGCAGTATTTT
CDR3: CASSSQGTDTQYF

J: TRBJ2-1
D: -
V: TRBV20-1
size: -
DNA: TGCAGTGCTAGCAGGGTCAATGAGCAGTTCTTC
CDR3: CSASRVNEQFF

J: TRBJ1-2
D: TRBD1
V: TRBV3-1/TRBV3-2
size: -
DNA: TGTGCCAGCAGCCGAGGACAGGGGGCGGTTGGCTACACCTTC
CDR3: CASSRGQGAVGYTF

J: TRBJ2-6
D: -
V: TRBV5-1
size: -
DNA: TGCGCCAGCGGTGGAGCTTCTCCGAGTGGGGCCAACGTCCTGACTTTC
CDR3: CASGGASPSGANVLTF

J: TRBJ2-7
D: -
V: TRBV5-1
size: -
DNA: TGCGCCAGCAGCTTGGTAGGCGGCGGCCACGAGCAGTACTTC
CDR3: CASSLVGGGHEQYF

J: TRBJ1-1
D: -
V: TRBV5-4
size: -
DNA: TGTGCCAGCAGCTTGTACAGATCGAACACTGAAGCTTTCTTT
CDR3: CASSLYRSNTEAFF

J: TRBJ2-3
D: -
V: TRBV5-4
size: -
DNA: TGTGCCAGCAGCTTGGATATCCCGTCTGGCACAGATACGCAGTATTTT
CDR3: CASSLDIPSGTDTQYF

J: TRBJ1-6
D: -
V: TRBV7-9
size: few
DNA: TGTGCCAGCAGCTTACCGGACAGTATCTCACCCCTCCACTTT
CDR3: CASSLPDSISPLHF

J: TRBJ1-2
D: TRBD1
V: TRBV24-1
size: -
DNA: TGTGCCACCAGTGATCGGGACAGGGGGCTCGGGAACTATGGCTACACCTTC
CDR3: CATSDRDRGLGNYGYTF

J: TRBJ2-3
D: TRBD2
V: TRBV28
size: once
DNA: TGTGCCTGCGGGGGGGCGGAAGATACGCAGTATTTT
CDR3: CACGGAEDTQYF

J: TRBJ2-2
D: -
V: TRBV4-3
size: medium-sized
DNA: TGCGCCAGCAGCCAAGAAGCGGGTCTCCCCGGGGAGCTGTTTTTT
CDR3: CASSQEAGLPGELFF

J: TRBJ1-1
D: TRBD1
V: TRBV12-5
size: -
DNA: TGTGCTAGTGGTCAGGGGACAGGCGATACTGAAGCTTTCTTT
CDR3: CASGQGTGDTEAFF

J: TRBJ1-1
D: -
V: TRBV7-6
size: -
DNA: TGTGCCAGCAGCTCAGAAGGGGGGAACACTGAAGCTTTCTTT
CDR3: CASSSEGGNTEAFF

J: TRBJ1-5
D: -
V: TRBV7-9
size: -
DNA: TGTGCCAGCAGCTCTGCCAGGAACAATCAGCCCCAGCATTTT
CDR3: CASSSARNNQPQHF

J: TRBJ2-1
D: -
V: TRBV4-1
size: -
DNA: TGCGCCAGCAGAATTAGCGTTATGCAGTTCTTC
CDR3: CASRISVMQFF

J: TRBJ2-1
D: TRBD2
V: TRBV18
size: -
DNA: TGTGCCAGCTCACCATTGCTAGCGGGATACAATGAGCAGTTCTTC
CDR3: CASSPLLAGYNEQFF

J: TRBJ1-4
D: -
V: TRBV19
size: -
DNA: TGTGCCAGTAGTCCCTCGGGAGGGGAGGAAGAAAAACTGTTTTTT
CDR3: CASSPSGGEEEKLFF

J: TRBJ1-4
D: -
V: TRBV27
size: few
DNA: TGTGCCAGCAGTTTCTTTAGGGGAACGACTAATGAAAAACTGTTTTTT
CDR3: CASSFFRGTTNEKLFF

J: TRBJ1-1
D: -
V: TRBV28
size: once
DNA: TGTGCCAGCAGTAAAGTGTCGGGAGGGCGGTGGGACACTGAAGCTTTCTTT
CDR3: CASSKVSGGRWDTEAFF

J: TRBJ1-2
D: TRBD1
V: TRBV7-2
size: -
DNA: TGTGCCAGCAGCTTGTACAGGGGAGAAATTGATGGCTACACCTTC
CDR3: CASSLYRGEIDGYTF

J: TRBJ2-5
D: -
V: TRBV6-5
size: -
DNA: TGTGCCAGCGCGACAGGAGATCAAGAGACCCAGTACTTC
CDR3: CASATGDQETQYF

J: TRBJ1-2
D: TRBD1
V: TRBV19
size: -
DNA: TGTGCCAGTTTTCGGACAGGGATGATTGGCTACACCTTC
CDR3: CASFRTGMIGYTF

J: TRBJ2-1
D: TRBD1
V: TRBV9
size: -
DNA: TGTGCCAGCAGCCCCCGGGACAGGGAATCCGATGAGCAGTTCTTC
CDR3: CASSPRDRESDEQFF

J: TRBJ2-4
D: -
V: TRBV28
size: -
DNA: TGTGCCAGCAGTATTTCACAGGGCAGGCCCACCACCTACTTC
CDR3: CASSISQGRPTTYF

J: TRBJ1-2
D: TRBD1
V: TRBV5-4
size: -
DNA: TGTGCCAGCAGCGGGATGGACAGGGGTGGCTACACCTTC
CDR3: CASSGMDRGGYTF

J: TRBJ2-3
D: -
V: TRBV5-8
size: -
DNA: TGTGCCAGCAGCTTTCAGGGCCCGGATACGCAGTATTTT
CDR3: CASSFQGPDTQYF

J: TRBJ2-1
D: -
V: TRBV2
size: -
DNA: TGTGCCAGCAGTGAAGCGGGGATCTCTAGCGATGAGCAGTTCTTC
CDR3: CASSEAGISSDEQFF

J: TRBJ2-2
D: -
V: TRBV11-2
size: -
DNA: TGTGCCAGCAGCTTCGACTACCCTACCGGGGAGCTGTTTTTT
CDR3: CASSFDYPTGELFF

J: TRBJ1-5
D: -
V: TRBV4-2
size: few
DNA: TGTGCCAGCAGCCAAGGAGGGCTCTATAGCAATCAGCCCCAGCATTTT
CDR3: CASSQGGLYSNQPQHF

J: TRBJ2-7
D: -
V: TRBV15
size: -
DNA: TGTGCCACCAGCACTCGGACCGGGGCCTACGAGCAGTACTTC
CDR3: CATSTRTGAYEQYF

J: TRBJ2-7
D: -
V: TRBV3-1/TRBV3-2
size: few
DNA: TGTGCCAGCAGCCAAGGTGGGAGCCAAAACGAGCAGTACTTC
CDR3: CASSQGGSQNEQYF

J: TRBJ2-7
D: TRBD1
V: TRBV5-1
size: -
DNA: TGCGCCAGCAGCTCCGGGACAGGGACTACTATAACCTTC
CDR3: CASSSGTGTTITF

J: TRBJ2-2
D: -
V: TRBV9
size: -
DNA: TGTGCCAGCAGCGTAACCCACGGCGGTAACACCGGGGAGCTGTTTTTT
CDR3: CASSVTHGGNTGELFF

J: TRBJ2-5
D: -
V: TRBV28
size: -
DNA: TGTGCCAGCAGCCTCCCTCCAGGGTTGTTGGAGACCCAGTACTTC
CDR3: CASSLPPGLLETQYF

J: TRBJ1-2
D: TRBD1
V: TRBV27
size: -
DNA: TGTGCCAGCAGTGCCAGGGGGTCTGGCTACACCTTC
CDR3: CASSARGSGYTF

J: TRBJ2-2
D: -
V: TRBV19
size: -
DNA: TGTGCCAGTAGTACCGGGACACCGAACACCGGGGAGCTGTTTTTT
CDR3: CASSTGTPNTGELFF

J: TRBJ1-2
D: -
V: TRBV5-6
size: -
DNA: TGTGCCAGCAGCTTGCAGGTGCTTTACCTCTCCTTC
CDR3: CASSLQVLYLSF

J: TRBJ2-1
D: TRBD2
V: TRBV4-3
size: -
DNA: TGCGCCAGCAGCCAAGCTCTTAGCGGGGGCAGTTATGAGCAGTTCTTC
CDR3: CASSQALSGGSYEQFF

J: TRBJ2-2
D: TRBD2
V: TRBV7-3
size: -
DNA: TGTGCCAGCAGCCTAGCGGGAGGGCCCACCGGGGAGCTGTTTTTT
CDR3: CASSLAGGPTGELFF

J: TRBJ2-7
D: TRBD1
V: TRBV19
size: -
DNA: TGTGCCAGTAGTATATCGTCAGGGGGCGGCTACGAGCAGTACTTC
CDR3: CASSISSGGGYEQYF

J: TRBJ2-5
D: TRBD2
V: TRBV2
size: -
DNA: TGTGCCAGCGCTCAAGTGGCGGGAGGGAACCAAGAGACCCAGTACTTC
CDR3: CASAQVAGGNQETQYF

J: TRBJ1-2
D: TRBD1
V: TRBV6-1
size: -
DNA: TGTGCCAGCAGTGAAGCGCGGAAGGACAGGGGCCGCCAAGGCTATGGCTACACCTTC
CDR3: CASSEARKDRGRQGYGYTF

J: TRBJ2-6
D: TRBD1
V: TRBV19
size: -
DNA: TGTGCCACTGGACAGGGGGTTGTTAATGGGGCCAACGTCCTGACTTTC
CDR3: CATGQGVVNGANVLTF

J: TRBJ2-7
D: TRBD1
V: TRBV30
size: -
DNA: TGTGCCTGGAGTGCTTACCTCCGGGACAGTTACGAGCAGTACTTC
CDR3: CAWSAYLRDSYEQYF

J: TRBJ2-7
D: -
V: TRBV6-6
size: -
DNA: TGTGCCAGCAGTTACAAGGTGGATGCAGGGAGGAACGAGCAGTACTTC
CDR3: CASSYKVDAGRNEQYF

J: TRBJ1-1
D: TRBD1
V: TRBV30
size: -
DNA: TGTGCCTGGAGGACAGGGGGGTACACTGAAGCTTTCTTT
CDR3: CAWRTGGYTEAFF

J: TRBJ1-5
D: -
V: TRBV7-2
size: few
DNA: TGTGCCAGCAGCCGAGACACGGCCCAGCCCCAGCATTTT
CDR3: CASSRDTAQPQHF

J: TRBJ1-1
D: -
V: TRBV28
size: once
DNA: TGTGCCAGCAGGGGAGGTGATGGGTGGAGGACTGAAGCTTTCTTT
CDR3: CASRGGDGWRTEAFF

J: TRBJ2-1
D: -
V: TRBV7-9
size: -
DNA: TGTGCCAGCAGCCTTAGAGGGGGCAATGAGCAGTTCTTC
CDR3: CASSLRGGNEQFF

J: TRBJ2-3
D: -
V: TRBV20-1
size: -
DNA: TGCAGTGCTAGTGGGTCGGGAGCCAGTGATACGCAGTATTTT
CDR3: CSASGSGASDTQYF

J: TRBJ1-2
D: -
V: TRBV28
size: -
DNA: TGTGCCAGCAGTTTATATGCAGACACCTATGGCTACACCTTC
CDR3: CASSLYADTYGYTF

J: TRBJ2-1
D: TRBD2
V: TRBV6-5
size: -
DNA: TGTGCCAGCAGTTACTCGCCTGCTAGCGGGTCTGAGCAGTTCTTC
CDR3: CASSYSPASGSEQFF